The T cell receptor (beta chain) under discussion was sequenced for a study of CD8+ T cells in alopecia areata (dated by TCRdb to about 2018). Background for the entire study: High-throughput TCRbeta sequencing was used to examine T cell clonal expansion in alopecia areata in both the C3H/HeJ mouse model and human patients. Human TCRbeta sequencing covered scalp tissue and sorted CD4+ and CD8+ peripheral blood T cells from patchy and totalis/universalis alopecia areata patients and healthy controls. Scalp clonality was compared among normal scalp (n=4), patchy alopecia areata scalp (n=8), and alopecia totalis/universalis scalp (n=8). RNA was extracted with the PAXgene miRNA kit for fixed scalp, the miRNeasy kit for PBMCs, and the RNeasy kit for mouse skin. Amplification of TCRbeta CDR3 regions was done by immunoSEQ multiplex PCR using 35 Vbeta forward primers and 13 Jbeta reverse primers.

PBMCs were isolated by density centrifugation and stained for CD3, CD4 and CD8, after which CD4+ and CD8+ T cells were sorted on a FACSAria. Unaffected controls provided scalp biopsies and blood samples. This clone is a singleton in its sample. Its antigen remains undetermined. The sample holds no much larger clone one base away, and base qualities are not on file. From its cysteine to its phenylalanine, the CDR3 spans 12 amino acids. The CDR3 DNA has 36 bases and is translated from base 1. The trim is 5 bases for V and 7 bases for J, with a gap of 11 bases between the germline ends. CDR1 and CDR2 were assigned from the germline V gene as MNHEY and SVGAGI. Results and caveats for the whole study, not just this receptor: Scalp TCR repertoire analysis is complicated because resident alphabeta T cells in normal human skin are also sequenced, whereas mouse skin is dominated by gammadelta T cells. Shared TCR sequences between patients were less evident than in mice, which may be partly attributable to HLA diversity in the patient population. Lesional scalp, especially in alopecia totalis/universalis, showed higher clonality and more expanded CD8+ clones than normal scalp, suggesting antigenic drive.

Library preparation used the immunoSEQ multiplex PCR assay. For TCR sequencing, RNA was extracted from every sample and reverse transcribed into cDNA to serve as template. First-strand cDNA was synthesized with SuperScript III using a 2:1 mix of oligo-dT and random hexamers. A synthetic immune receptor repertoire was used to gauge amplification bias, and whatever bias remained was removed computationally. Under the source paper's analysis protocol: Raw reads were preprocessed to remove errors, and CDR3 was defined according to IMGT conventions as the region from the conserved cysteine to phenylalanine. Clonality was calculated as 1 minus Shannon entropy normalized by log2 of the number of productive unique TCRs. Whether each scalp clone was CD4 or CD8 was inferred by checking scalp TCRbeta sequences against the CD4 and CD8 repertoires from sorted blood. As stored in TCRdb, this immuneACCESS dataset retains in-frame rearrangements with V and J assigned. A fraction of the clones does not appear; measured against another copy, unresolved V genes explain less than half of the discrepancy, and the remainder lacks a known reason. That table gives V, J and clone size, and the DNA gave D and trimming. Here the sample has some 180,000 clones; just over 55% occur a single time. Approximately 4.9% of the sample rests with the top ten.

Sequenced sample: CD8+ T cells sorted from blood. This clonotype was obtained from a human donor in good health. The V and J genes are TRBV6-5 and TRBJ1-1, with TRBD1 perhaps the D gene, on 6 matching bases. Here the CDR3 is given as CASSQDRIEAFF. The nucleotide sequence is TGTGCCAGCAGTCAGGACAGAATTGAAGCTTTCTTT.